This entry concerns a single TCR beta chain. How the authors handled the data: Amplification with reference gene primers provided the estimates of nucleated cell counts. Produced via immunoSEQ multiplex PCR; TCRdb's table is partial and in-frame only. That table is the source of V, J and clone size, and D and trimming were worked out from the DNA. The repertoire holds about 39,000 clones, with approximately 80% as singletons. The sample belongs to a study of blood T cell repertoires in COVID-19. Study information: Samples came from the United States, Italy and Spain, spanning acute and convalescent COVID-19. T cells, B-cell-depleted T cells, or PBMCs provided the cDNA or gDNA that served as material.

V gave up 6 bases and J gave up 4 bases; unmatched junction bases: 10. The length of the CDR3 is 15 residues. Germline CDR1 reads LNHDA; CDR2 reads SQIVND (reference sequence). This sequence was found in a man in his sixties in a cohort sampled during active COVID-19. The sample comprised peripheral blood. The V call is TRBV19, the J call TRBJ2-5; 8 nucleotides match TRBD2. CDR3 DNA: TGTGCCAGTAGGCCTCTCGGGGGGGGGCGAGAGACCCAGTACTTC. Translating it yields CASRPLGGGRETQYF.